Below, 2 T cell receptor beta chains from the same sample are listed, as sequenced in a study of blood T cell repertoires in COVID-19. The method was immunoSEQ multiplex PCR; TCRdb's version includes in-frame clones alone and lacks a portion of them. The sample yields roughly 230,000 clones, 82% seen once. Sequenced: peripheral blood. The receptors here all came from a woman aged 80 or over with acute or convalescent COVID-19.

The chain recombines TRBV5-1 with TRBJ1-6; a weak D match, TRBD1 (5 bases). There are 16 residues in the CDR3. CDR1 and CDR2 (germline): SGHRS, YFSETQ. The ends were cut back, 6 bases at V and 5 bases at J, with 18 bases in the middle. CDR3 DNA: TGCGCCAGCAAAGAAGGACACACCCAAGATAATTCACCCCTCCACTTT. It yields the protein CASKEGHTQDNSPLHF.

The chain couples TRBV28 to TRBJ1-2; 11 nucleotides align to TRBD1. Germline V gene lookup returns CDR1 MDHEN and CDR2 SYDVKM. V dropped 2 bases and J dropped 4; count of bases not matched to a gene: 3. This CDR3 is built from 15 residues. This chain's CDR3 is CASSLTGTGGYGYTF. The CDR3 DNA is TGTGCCAGCAGTTTAACCGGGACAGGGGGCTATGGCTACACCTTC.